One and the same sample provided the 8 T cell receptor beta chains below, sequenced in a study of blood T cell repertoires in COVID-19 (dated by TCRdb to the early 2020s). Receptor amplification or capture employed the immunoSEQ multiplex PCR assay. Held by TCRdb, this immuneACCESS table contains in-frame sequences only and omits some clones. Under half of the omission traces to an unresolved V gene where checked; the cause of the rest is unknown. Counted in this sample were about 440,000 clones; 70% to 90% of them appeared once. Of the sample, about 2.1% is held by the ten largest clones. Specimen: PBMCs or T cells enriched from blood (not recorded which). The source is a woman between 18 and 29 years old with acute COVID-19.

This chain uses TRBV5-1 with TRBJ2-1; TRBD2 matches 7 bases. Germline-derived CDR1 and CDR2 are SGHRS and YFSETQ. The CDR3 sequence is 17 residues long. J was trimmed by 0 bases and V by 0 bases; bases with no gene match: 6. CDR3 sequence (DNA): TGCGCCAGCAGCTTGGTTTTCGGGGGGAACTCCTACAATGAGCAGTTCTTC. Encoded protein: CASSLVFGGNSYNEQFF. The full variable domain, with the rest looked up from reference TRBV5-1 and TRBJ2-1, is KAGVTQTPRYLIKTRGQQVTLSCSPISGHRSVSWYQQTPGQGLQFLFEYFSETQRNKGNFPGRFSGRQFSNSRSEMNVSTLELGDSALYLCASSLVFGGNSYNEQFFGPGTRLTVL.

J is TRBJ2-1 and V is TRBV19; 8 positions agree with TRBD2. CDR3 length equals 13 residues. Unmatched junction bases numbered 9, after V lost 9 bases and J lost 8 bases. Germline-derived CDR1 and CDR2 are LNHDA and SQIVND (reference sequence). The CDR3 region has the DNA TGTGCCAGCGGGACTAGTAATTTGCATGAGCAGTTCTTC. This codes for CASGTSNLHEQFF.

The V gene is TRBV6-1, the J gene TRBJ1-2; D is uncertain. The CDR3 runs 15 residues. V was clipped by 3 bases and J by 11 bases, with 22 bases between them. Per germline, CDR1 MNHNS and CDR2 SASEGT. CDR3 coding DNA: TGTGCCAGCAGTGATCTGCAAGCAGGCCCCCTATCGTACACCTTC. Encoded protein: CASSDLQAGPLSYTF.

The gene calls are TRBV7-9 and TRBJ2-3; D perhaps matches TRBD2 (6 bases). Trimming stripped 10 bases from V and 1 base from J, with 15 bases between. Germline V gene lookup returns CDR1 SEHNR and CDR2 FQNEAQ (reference sequence). This CDR3 is 14 amino acids long. Here the CDR3 DNA reads TGTGCCATCCGTAGCGGAGCGGGCACAGATACGCAGTATTTT. Translating gives CAIRSGAGTDTQYF.

CDR3 loop: CSVEMRVGGYTF. DNA of the CDR3: TGCAGCGTTGAGATGCGTGTCGGTGGCTACACCTTC. This chain uses TRBV29-1 with TRBJ1-2; D remains unclear. Germline CDR1 SQVTM, CDR2 ANQGSEA. The CDR3 consists of 12 residues. Trimming took off 3 bases at V and 7 bases at J, with 12 bases between the two ends.

The V and J genes are TRBV5-1 and TRBJ2-5, with 8 nucleotides matching TRBD2. The trim removed 4 bases at V and 2 bases at J, leaving 4 bases unmatched. This CDR3 region has 14 residues. Germline V CDR1 and CDR2: SGHRS, YFSETQ. CDR3 DNA sequence: TGCGCCAGCAGCCCGGGGACTAGACAAGAGACCCAGTACTTC. Protein sequence: CASSPGTRQETQYF.

The chain has TRBV6-1 and TRBJ2-7; 9 bases are a match to TRBD1. The germline CDR1 and CDR2 sequences are MNHNS and SASEGT. The CDR3 consists of 14 residues. Losses at the gene ends were 2 bases for V and 3 bases for J; bases not matched to a gene: 2. CDR3 sequence: CASSERDRVYEQYF. CDR3 coding DNA: TGTGCCAGCAGTGAAAGGGACAGGGTCTACGAGCAGTACTTC.

The rearrangement uses TRBV4-1 and TRBJ2-3, with D unclear. V gave up 4 bases and J gave up 2 bases, with 16 bases separating them. This CDR3 spans 16 amino acids. Germline V gives CDR1 MGHRA, CDR2 YSYEKL. CDR3 loop: CASSPNGGSNTDTQYF. The DNA for the CDR3 is TGCGCCAGCAGCCCGAACGGCGGCAGCAACACAGATACGCAGTATTTT.